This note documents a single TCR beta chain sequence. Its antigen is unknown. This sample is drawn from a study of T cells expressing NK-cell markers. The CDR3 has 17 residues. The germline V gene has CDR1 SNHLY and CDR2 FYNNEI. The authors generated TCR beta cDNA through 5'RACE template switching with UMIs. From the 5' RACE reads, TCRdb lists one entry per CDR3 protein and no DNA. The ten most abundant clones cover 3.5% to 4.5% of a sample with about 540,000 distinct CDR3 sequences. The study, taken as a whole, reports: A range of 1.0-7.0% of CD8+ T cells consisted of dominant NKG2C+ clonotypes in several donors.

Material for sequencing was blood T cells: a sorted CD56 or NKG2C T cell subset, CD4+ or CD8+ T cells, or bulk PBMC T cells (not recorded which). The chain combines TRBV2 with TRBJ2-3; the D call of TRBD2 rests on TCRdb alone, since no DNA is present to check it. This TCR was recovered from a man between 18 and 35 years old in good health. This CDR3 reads CASRLPLAGEGSDTQYF.